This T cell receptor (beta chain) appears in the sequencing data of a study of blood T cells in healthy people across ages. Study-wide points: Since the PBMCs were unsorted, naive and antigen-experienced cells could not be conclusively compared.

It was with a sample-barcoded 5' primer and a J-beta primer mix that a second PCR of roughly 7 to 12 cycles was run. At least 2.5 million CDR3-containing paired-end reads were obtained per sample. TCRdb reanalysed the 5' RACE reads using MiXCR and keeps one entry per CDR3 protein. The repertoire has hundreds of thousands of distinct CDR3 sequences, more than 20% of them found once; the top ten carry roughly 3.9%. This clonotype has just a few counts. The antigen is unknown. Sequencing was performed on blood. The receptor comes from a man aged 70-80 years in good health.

CDR3 protein: CASSDEGGSKNIQYF. For the CDR3, the DNA is TGTGCCAGCAGTGATGAGGGAGGATCCAAAAACATTCAGTACTTC. This chain joins TRBV25-1 and TRBJ2-4; tentative D call: TRBD2 (6 bases). Germline CDR1 and CDR2: MGHDK and SYGVNS. V lost 3 bases and J 2 bases, leaving 11 bases between the germline ends. The CDR3 is made up of 15 amino acids.